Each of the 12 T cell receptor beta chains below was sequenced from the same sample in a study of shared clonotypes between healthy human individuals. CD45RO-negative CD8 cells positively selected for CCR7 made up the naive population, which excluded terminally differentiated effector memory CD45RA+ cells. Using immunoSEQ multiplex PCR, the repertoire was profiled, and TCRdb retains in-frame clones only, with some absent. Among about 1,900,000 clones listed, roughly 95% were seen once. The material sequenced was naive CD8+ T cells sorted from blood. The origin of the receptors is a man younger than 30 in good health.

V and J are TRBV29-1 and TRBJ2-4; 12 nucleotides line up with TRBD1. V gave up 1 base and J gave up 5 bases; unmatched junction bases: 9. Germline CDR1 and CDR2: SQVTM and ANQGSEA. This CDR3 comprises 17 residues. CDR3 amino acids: CSVEAGTGGLFENIQYF. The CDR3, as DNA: TGCAGCGTTGAAGCAGGGACAGGGGGCTTATTTGAAAACATTCAGTACTTC.

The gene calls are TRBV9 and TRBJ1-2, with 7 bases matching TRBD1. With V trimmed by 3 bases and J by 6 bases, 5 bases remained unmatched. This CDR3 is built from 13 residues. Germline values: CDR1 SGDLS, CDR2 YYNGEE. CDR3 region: CASSATGVHGYTF. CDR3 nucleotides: TGTGCCAGCAGCGCTACAGGGGTGCATGGCTACACCTTC.

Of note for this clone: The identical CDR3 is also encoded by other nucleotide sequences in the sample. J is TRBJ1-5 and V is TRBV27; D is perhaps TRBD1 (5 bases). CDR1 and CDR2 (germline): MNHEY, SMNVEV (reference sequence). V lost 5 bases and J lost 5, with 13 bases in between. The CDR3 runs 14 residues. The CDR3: CASSLRGSDQPQHF. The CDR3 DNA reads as TGTGCCAGCAGTCTTCGGGGGAGTGATCAGCCCCAGCATTTT.

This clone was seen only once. CDR3 residues: CASSFADGDGNTEAFF. The CDR3 nucleotides read TGTGCCAGCAGTTTCGCGGATGGGGACGGGAACACTGAAGCTTTCTTT. The chain joins TRBV27 to TRBJ1-1; a possible D gene is TRBD1 (5 bases). Germline V lookup: CDR1 MNHEY, CDR2 SMNVEV (reference sequence). V was trimmed by 3 bases and J by 1 base, leaving 15 bases between them. The CDR3 runs to 16 residues.

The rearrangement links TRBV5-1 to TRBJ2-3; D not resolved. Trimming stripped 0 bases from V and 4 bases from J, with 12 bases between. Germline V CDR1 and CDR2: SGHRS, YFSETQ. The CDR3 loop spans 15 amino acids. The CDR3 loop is CASSLELGLADTQYF. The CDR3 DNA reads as TGCGCCAGCAGCTTGGAACTCGGCCTCGCAGATACGCAGTATTTT.

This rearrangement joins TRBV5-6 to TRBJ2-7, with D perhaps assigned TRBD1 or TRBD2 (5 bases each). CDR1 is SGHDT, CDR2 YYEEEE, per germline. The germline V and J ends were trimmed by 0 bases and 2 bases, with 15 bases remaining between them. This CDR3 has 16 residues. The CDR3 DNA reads TGTGCCAGCAGCTTGGATGGGGGAATGAACCCCTACGAGCAGTACTTC. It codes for CASSLDGGMNPYEQYF.

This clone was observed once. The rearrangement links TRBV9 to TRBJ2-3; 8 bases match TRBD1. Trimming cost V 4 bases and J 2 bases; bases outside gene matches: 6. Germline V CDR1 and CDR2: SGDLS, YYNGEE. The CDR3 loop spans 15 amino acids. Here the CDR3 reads CASSSRDRTTDTQYF. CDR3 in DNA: TGTGCCAGCAGCTCCCGGGACAGGACCACAGATACGCAGTATTTT.

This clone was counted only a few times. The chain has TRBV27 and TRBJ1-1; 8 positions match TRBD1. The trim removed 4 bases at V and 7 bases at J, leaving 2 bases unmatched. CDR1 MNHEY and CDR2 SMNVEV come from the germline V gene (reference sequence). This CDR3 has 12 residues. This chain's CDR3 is CASSSGGNEAFF. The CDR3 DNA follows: TGTGCCAGCAGTTCAGGGGGCAATGAAGCTTTCTTT.

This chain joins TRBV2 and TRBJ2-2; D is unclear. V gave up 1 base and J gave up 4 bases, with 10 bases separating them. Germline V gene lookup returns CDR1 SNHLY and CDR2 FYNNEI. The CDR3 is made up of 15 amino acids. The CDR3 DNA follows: TGTGCCAGCAGTGAAGATAGCTGGACCACCGGGGAGCTGTTTTTT. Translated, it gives CASSEDSWTTGELFF.

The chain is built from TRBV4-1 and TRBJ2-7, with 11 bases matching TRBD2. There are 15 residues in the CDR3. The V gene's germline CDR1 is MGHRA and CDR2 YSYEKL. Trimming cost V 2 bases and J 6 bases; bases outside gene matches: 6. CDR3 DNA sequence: TGCGCCAGCAGCCAATCCCTAGCGGGAGGTTTCGAGCAGTACTTC. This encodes CASSQSLAGGFEQYF.

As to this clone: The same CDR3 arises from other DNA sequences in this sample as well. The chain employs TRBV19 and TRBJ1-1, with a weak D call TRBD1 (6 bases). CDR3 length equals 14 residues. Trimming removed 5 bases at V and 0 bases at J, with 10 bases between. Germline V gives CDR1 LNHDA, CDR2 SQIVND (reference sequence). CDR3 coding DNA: TGTGCCAGTAGTCCTGGGACATTGAACACTGAAGCTTTCTTT. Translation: CASSPGTLNTEAFF.

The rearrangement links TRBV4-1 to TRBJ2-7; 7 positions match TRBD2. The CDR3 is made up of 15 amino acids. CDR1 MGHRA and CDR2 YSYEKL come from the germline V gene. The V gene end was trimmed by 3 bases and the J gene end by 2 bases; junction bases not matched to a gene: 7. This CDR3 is CASSQLLAKAYEQYF. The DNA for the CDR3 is TGCGCCAGCAGCCAGTTACTAGCGAAGGCCTACGAGCAGTACTTC.